A selection of T cell receptor beta chains follows, all from one sample in a study of identical twins. Each CDR3 protein gets one entry after TCRdb re-called the 5' RACE reads with MiXCR. The table includes fewer than 550,000 distinct CDR3 sequences, around 15% detected once. The sample was also reused in another study, on yellow fever vaccine responses in identical twins.

Sequenced sample: CD4+ T cells sorted from blood. These receptors were obtained from a woman between 18 and 29 years old in good health. The CDR3 runs from the conserved cysteine through the conserved F or W. A D gene is named only where the DNA matches it firmly. Only part of the rows carry a size: once, few, many, or a class if the clone is expanded.

D gene | J gene | V gene | CDR3 length | clone size | CDR3 protein | CDR3 DNA
TRBD1 | TRBJ2-1 | TRBV24-1 | 16 | . | CATSDTGTGAHNEQFF | TGTGCCACCAGTGACACCGGGACAGGGGCCCACAATGAGCAGTTCTTC
. | TRBJ2-6 | TRBV29-1 | 14 | few | CSVIVGTGANVLTF | TGCAGCGTTATTGTGGGGACTGGGGCCAACGTCCTGACTTTC
TRBD2 | TRBJ2-1 | TRBV15 | 17 | few | CATSRNTGTSGYNEQFF | TGTGCCACCAGCAGAAATACCGGGACTAGCGGGTACAATGAGCAGTTCTTC
. | TRBJ2-7 | TRBV24-1 | 12 | . | CATSDGAYEQYF | TGTGCCACCAGTGATGGGGCCTACGAGCAGTACTTC
TRBD2 | TRBJ2-3 | TRBV7-9 | 16 | few | CASSLALAGGPDTQYF | TGTGCCAGCAGCTTAGCGCTAGCGGGAGGGCCGGATACGCAGTATTTT
. | TRBJ2-1 | TRBV28 | 14 | many | CASSLIGGTYEQFF | TGTGCCAGCAGTTTAATTGGAGGGACCTATGAGCAGTTCTTC
TRBD2 | TRBJ2-1 | TRBV6-1 | 15 | . | CASSGRSSGNNEQFF | TGTGCCAGCAGTGGAAGGTCTAGCGGTAACAATGAGCAGTTCTTC
TRBD1 | TRBJ1-3 | TRBV20-1 | 14 | . | CSAGTGGIGNTIYF | TGCAGTGCTGGGACAGGGGGCATTGGAAACACCATATATTTT
TRBD2 | TRBJ2-2 | TRBV28 | 16 | . | CASSLGAGGSTGELFF | TGTGCCAGCAGTTTGGGAGCGGGAGGTAGCACCGGGGAGCTGTTTTTT
. | TRBJ2-7 | TRBV6-5 | 11 | few | CASSDPGQQYF | TGTGCCAGCAGTGACCCAGGACAGCAGTACTTC
. | TRBJ2-2 | TRBV5-1 | 14 | . | CASKRSENTGELFF | TGCGCCAGCAAACGATCCGAGAACACCGGGGAGCTGTTTTTT
. | TRBJ1-1 | TRBV28 | 17 | . | CASSLPHLRGARTEAFF | TGTGCCAGCAGTTTACCACACCTACGGGGAGCACGAACTGAAGCTTTCTTT
TRBD1 | TRBJ1-1 | TRBV29-1 | 16 | few | CSVVDRGAYVFTEAFF | TGCAGCGTTGTAGACAGGGGGGCTTACGTCTTCACTGAAGCTTTCTTT
. | TRBJ2-1 | TRBV29-1 | 15 | few | CSGGGGPTSPNEQFF | TGCAGCGGGGGAGGGGGCCCAACCTCCCCTAATGAGCAGTTCTTC
. | TRBJ1-2 | TRBV5-1 | 15 | . | CASSFTPTGNYGYTF | TGCGCCAGCAGCTTTACACCAACAGGGAACTATGGCTACACCTTC
. | TRBJ2-1 | TRBV5-1 | 14 | . | CASSLTHRVNEQFF | TGCGCCAGCAGCCTCACCCACAGGGTCAATGAGCAGTTCTTC
. | TRBJ2-1 | TRBV7-9 | 11 | few | CASSYVNEQFF | TGTGCCAGCAGCTATGTAAATGAGCAGTTCTTC
TRBD1 | TRBJ1-5 | TRBV29-1 | 14 | . | CSVGGQGASQPQHF | TGCAGCGTTGGGGGACAGGGGGCGAGTCAGCCCCAGCATTTT
TRBD2 | TRBJ2-2 | TRBV6-5 | 16 | few | CASSYSGTTGTGELFF | TGTGCCAGCAGTTATTCCGGGACTACGGGCACCGGGGAGCTGTTTTTT
TRBD2 | TRBJ2-1 | TRBV19 | 14 | . | CASSIPPGLGPQFF | TGTGCCAGTAGTATCCCGCCGGGACTAGGGCCCCAGTTCTTC
TRBD1 | TRBJ2-4 | TRBV2 | 15 | few | CASRGQGVFGNIQYF | TGTGCCAGCAGGGGACAGGGGGTGTTTGGAAACATTCAGTACTTC
. | TRBJ1-1 | TRBV13 | 16 | few | CASSLSVGGWNTEAFF | TGTGCCAGCAGCTTGTCCGTCGGGGGCTGGAACACTGAAGCTTTCTTT
TRBD2 | TRBJ2-5 | TRBV7-2 | 16 | . | CASSVNSGGAGETQYF | TGTGCCAGCAGCGTCAATAGCGGGGGGGCCGGGGAGACCCAGTACTTC
. | TRBJ2-5 | TRBV18 | 13 | . | CASSPLVSETQYF | TGTGCCAGCTCACCATTGGTTTCGGAGACCCAGTACTTC
. | TRBJ2-2 | TRBV6-1 | 16 | few | CASSSFGGANTGELFF | TGTGCCAGCAGCTCCTTCGGGGGAGCGAACACCGGGGAGCTGTTTTTT
. | TRBJ2-7 | TRBV10-3 | 15 | few | CAITKDIGDSYEQYF | TGTGCCATCACCAAAGATATTGGGGATTCCTACGAGCAGTACTTC
. | TRBJ2-2 | TRBV23-1 | 14 | . | CASSQGLLTGELFF | TGCGCCAGCAGTCAAGGACTACTCACCGGGGAGCTGTTTTTT
TRBD2 | TRBJ2-1 | TRBV6-6 | 13 | few | CATLGGLANEQFF | TGTGCCACCCTGGGTGGACTAGCCAATGAGCAGTTCTTC
. | TRBJ1-1 | TRBV5-1 | 15 | many | CASSWGPGMNTEAFF | TGCGCCAGCAGCTGGGGGCCCGGGATGAACACTGAAGCTTTCTTT
TRBD2 | TRBJ2-1 | TRBV7-3 | 16 | . | CASSLTGTSAYNEQFF | TGTGCCAGCAGCTTAACTGGGACTAGCGCATACAATGAGCAGTTCTTC
TRBD2 | TRBJ2-2 | TRBV6-5 | 16 | few | CASSYGGGWNTGELFF | TGTGCCAGCAGTTATGGCGGGGGATGGAACACCGGGGAGCTGTTTTTT
. | TRBJ2-7 | TRBV3-1 | 13 | many | CASSLEQSYEQYF | TGTGCCAGCAGCTTAGAACAATCATACGAGCAGTACTTC
. | TRBJ2-4 | TRBV12-3/TRBV12-4 | 16 | . | CASSLEVVLAKNIQYF | TGTGCCAGCAGTTTAGAGGTAGTTCTAGCCAAAAACATTCAGTACTTC
. | TRBJ2-1 | TRBV11-3 | 16 | few | CASSDQGGTLYNEQFF | TGTGCCAGCAGCGACCAAGGGGGTACTCTGTACAATGAGCAGTTCTTC
TRBD2 | TRBJ2-2 | TRBV10-3 | 14 | . | CAIQRGSNTGELFF | TGTGCCATCCAGCGGGGATCGAACACCGGGGAGCTGTTTTTT
. | TRBJ2-7 | TRBV5-1 | 14 | few | CASSPTGRAYEQYF | TGCGCCAGCAGCCCTACAGGTAGGGCCTACGAGCAGTACTTC
. | TRBJ1-2 | TRBV20-1 | 13 | . | CSAPQGTNYGYTF | TGCAGTGCCCCCCAGGGTACCAACTATGGCTACACCTTC
TRBD2 | TRBJ2-1 | TRBV7-2 | 14 | . | CASTLPGLKGEQFF | TGTGCCAGCACGCTTCCGGGACTAAAAGGTGAGCAGTTCTTC
TRBD2 | TRBJ2-3 | TRBV19 | 15 | few | CASRPGLAVADTQYF | TGTGCCAGTAGACCCGGACTAGCAGTCGCAGATACGCAGTATTTT
. | TRBJ2-2 | TRBV9 | 15 | . | CASSVMGAGTGELFF | TGTGCCAGCAGCGTAATGGGGGCCGGCACCGGGGAGCTGTTTTTT
. | TRBJ2-7 | TRBV6-5 | 16 | few | CASSSLGAGMLDEQYF | TGTGCCAGCAGTTCCCTGGGGGCAGGGATGTTGGACGAGCAGTACTTC
TRBD1 | TRBJ2-7 | TRBV10-3 | 14 | . | CAISEWDSTYEQYF | TGTGCCATCAGTGAGTGGGACAGCACCTACGAGCAGTACTTC
. | TRBJ2-5 | TRBV24-1 | 14 | many | CATSDPARGETQYF | TGTGCCACCAGTGATCCCGCCCGGGGGGAGACCCAGTACTTC
. | TRBJ2-7 | TRBV5-1 | 15 | few | CASSLAWQAGYEQYF | TGCGCCAGCAGCTTGGCCTGGCAGGCGGGCTACGAGCAGTACTTC
TRBD2 | TRBJ2-1 | TRBV27 | 19 | . | CASSKGLAGGIGSYNEQFF | TGTGCCAGCAGTAAAGGCCTAGCGGGGGGTATAGGGTCCTACAATGAGCAGTTCTTC
TRBD1 | TRBJ2-5 | TRBV9 | 13 | few | CASSGQGTETQYF | TGTGCCAGCAGCGGACAGGGTACAGAGACCCAGTACTTC
. | TRBJ2-7 | TRBV3-1 | 15 | few | CASSQEVTGQYEQYF | TGTGCCAGCAGCCAAGAGGTGACAGGTCAGTACGAGCAGTACTTC
TRBD2 | TRBJ2-3 | TRBV5-1 | 18 | . | CASSYSSGTSGNTDTQYF | TGCGCCAGCAGCTACTCTAGCGGGACTAGCGGTAACACAGATACGCAGTATTTT
. | TRBJ1-2 | TRBV20-1 | 14 | many | CSASPKQINYGYTF | TGCAGTGCTAGCCCGAAACAGATCAACTATGGCTACACCTTC
. | TRBJ1-2 | TRBV5-5 | 13 | few | CASTTGGLDGYTF | TGTGCCAGCACGACGGGAGGGTTAGACGGCTACACCTTC
. | TRBJ2-5 | TRBV3-1 | 14 | many | CASSQAGDGETQYF | TGTGCCAGCAGCCAAGCAGGGGATGGCGAGACCCAGTACTTC
. | TRBJ2-3 | TRBV20-1 | 14 | few | CSARDLGVSDTQYF | TGCAGTGCTAGAGATTTGGGCGTGTCAGATACGCAGTATTTT
TRBD2 | TRBJ2-1 | TRBV6-5 | 15 | . | CASSYTIAGGNEQFF | TGTGCCAGCAGTTACACGATAGCGGGAGGGAATGAGCAGTTCTTC